One and the same sample provided the 17 T cell receptor beta chains below, sequenced in a study of identical twins. TCRdb re-derived calls from the 5' RACE reads in MiXCR, one entry per CDR3 protein. The sample carries some 730,000 distinct CDR3 sequences, about 20% recorded once. In addition, the sample was reused for a study of T cells expressing NK-cell markers.

Sequenced: PBMCs. These receptor sequences come from a woman aged 18-30 years in good health.

The genes are TRBV6-6 and TRBJ2-3, with a tentative D call TRBD1 (6 bases). The CDR3 sequence is 13 residues long. Germline CDR1 reads MNHNY; CDR2 reads SVGAGI (reference sequence). Between the trimmed V and J ends, which lost 2 bases and 3 bases, there was a span of 6 bases. The CDR3 sequence is CASSYGTTDTQYF. The CDR3 nucleotides read TGTGCCAGCAGTTACGGGACAACAGATACGCAGTATTTT.

This clonotype was detected ten times or more. The V gene is TRBV10-2, the J gene TRBJ2-3; D is undetermined. This CDR3 has 14 amino acids. CDR1 and CDR2 (germline): WSHSY, SAAADI. The ends were cut back, 8 bases at V and 0 bases at J, with 12 bases in the middle. The DNA of the CDR3 is TGCGCCAGCGGCGACCTACTGAGCACAGATACGCAGTATTTT. Amino acids: CASGDLLSTDTQYF.

This chain links TRBV6-1 with TRBJ1-2; no firm D call. Trimming took 2 bases from V and 0 from J, leaving 4 bases between them. The germline gives CDR1 MNHNS, CDR2 SASEGT. The CDR3 length is 13 residues. This CDR3 reads CASSEQANYGYTF. CDR3 in DNA: TGTGCCAGCAGTGAACAGGCTAACTATGGCTACACCTTC.

This clonotype was detected only a few times. The V call is TRBV20-1, the J call TRBJ2-7, with 8 nucleotides matching TRBD1. The CDR3 extends over 15 amino acids. The J segment lost 1 base and the V segment lost 3 bases, leaving 8 bases of the junction unmatched. Germline-derived CDR1 and CDR2 are DFQATT and SNEGSKA (reference sequence). Written as DNA, the CDR3 is TGCAGTGCTAGTGGGAATGGACAGGGATCCTACGAGCAGTACTTC. It specifies CSASGNGQGSYEQYF.

The CDR3 spells CATRKTSHLYNEQFF. The CDR3 bases are TGTGCCACCAGGAAGACTAGCCATTTATACAATGAGCAGTTCTTC. This rearrangement joins TRBV15 to TRBJ2-1; 7 bases line up with TRBD2. Germline lookup yields CDR1 LNHNV and CDR2 YYDKDF (reference sequence). V was pared by 6 bases and J by 4 bases, with 9 bases of the junction left unmatched. The CDR3 contains 15 residues. The whole variable domain, remainder taken from reference TRBV15 and TRBJ2-1, is DAMVIQNPRYQVTQFGKPVTLSCSQTLNHNVMYWYQQKSSQAPKLLFHYYDKDFNNEADTPDNFQSRRPNTSFCFLDIRSPGLGDTAMYLCATRKTSHLYNEQFFGPGTRLTVL.

The table lists this clonotype with a count of one. This sequence joins TRBV10-3 and TRBJ2-5; TRBD2 aligns across 7 bases. J was trimmed by 4 bases and V by 6 bases; bases with no gene match: 5. The CDR3 has 13 amino acids. Germline CDR1 ENHRY, CDR2 SYGVKD. This CDR3 reads CAIRDTSAETQYF. The CDR3, as DNA: TGTGCCATCAGGGATACTAGCGCAGAGACCCAGTACTTC.

This chain uses TRBV4-2 with TRBJ2-4, with D unclear. The CDR3 runs to 18 residues. Germline CDR1 reads LGHNA; CDR2 reads YNFKEQ. Deletions cut 4 bases from V and 0 bases from J, with 19 bases between. CDR3 sequence: CASSPQGSQWGAKNIQYF. The CDR3 region has the DNA TGTGCCAGCAGCCCACAAGGGTCTCAGTGGGGAGCCAAAAACATTCAGTACTTC.

This clonotype was found a few times. The chain combines TRBV12-3 or TRBV12-4 with TRBJ2-7; D is uncertain. With 2 bases removed from V and 3 bases from J, the gap between germline ends came to 11 bases. The CDR3 is 14 residues long. For the CDR3, the DNA is TGTGCCAGCAGTTTAATGGCGGTTGACTACGAGCAGTACTTC. Translated, it gives CASSLMAVDYEQYF.

The rearrangement links TRBV7-2 to TRBJ2-1; D gene uncertain. The CDR3 runs to 13 residues. Deletions cut 2 bases from V and 7 bases from J, with 9 bases between. Germline-derived CDR1 and CDR2 are SGHTA and FQGNSA. CDR3 in DNA: TGTGCCAGCAGCTTACCCCCGTGGAATGAGCAGTTCTTC. It yields the protein CASSLPPWNEQFF.

This chain links TRBV11-2 with TRBJ2-2; 9 bases are shared with TRBD1. The CDR3 length is 16 residues. Germline V lookup: CDR1 SGHAT, CDR2 FQNNGV. V shed 4 bases, J shed 6 bases, and the junction held 9 bases outside the gene matches. The CDR3 nucleotides are TGTGCCAGCAGCTCTATCCGGGACAGGGACGCCGGGGAGCTGTTTTTT. Its translation: CASSSIRDRDAGELFF.

The chain employs TRBV3-1 and TRBJ2-1; 8 nucleotides line up with TRBD2. Looked up from germline, CDR1 is LGHDT and CDR2 is YNNKEL (reference sequence). Trimming cost V 2 bases and J 3 bases; bases outside gene matches: 6. This CDR3 is built from 16 residues. The CDR3 region is CASSQTVSGVYNEQFF. The CDR3 DNA reads TGTGCCAGCAGCCAAACGGTTAGCGGGGTCTACAATGAGCAGTTCTTC.

This clonotype was picked up a small number of times. The J gene is TRBJ1-2, the V gene TRBV6-5; no clear D. This CDR3 region has 15 residues. The V gene's germline CDR1 is MNHEY and CDR2 SVGAGI. V lost 4 bases, J lost 4 bases, and 16 bases lay in between. This CDR3 is CASSFYLEAGYGYTF. DNA for the CDR3: TGTGCCAGCAGTTTTTATTTGGAGGCGGGCTATGGCTACACCTTC.

The rearrangement uses TRBV9 and TRBJ1-1, with 9 positions matching TRBD1. The J segment lost 7 bases and the V segment lost 3 bases, leaving 4 bases of the junction unmatched. The CDR3 consists of 13 residues. The germline CDR1 and CDR2 sequences are SGDLS and YYNGEE. The CDR3 nucleotides are TGTGCCAGCAGCGGGGGACAGGGCCATGAAGCTTTCTTT. Its translation: CASSGGQGHEAFF.

The chain recombines TRBV9 with TRBJ2-1; the match to TRBD2 covers 11 bases. The CDR3 extends over 13 amino acids. Germline V gene data show CDR1 as SGDLS and CDR2 as YYNGEE. V lost 8 bases and J lost 7; bases outside the gene matches: 5. CDR3 region: CASGLAGMNEQFF. In nucleotides, the CDR3 is TGTGCCAGTGGACTAGCGGGCATGAATGAGCAGTTCTTC.

The chain employs TRBV10-3 and TRBJ2-1; 15 nucleotides line up with TRBD2. Germline CDR1 and CDR2: ENHRY and SYGVKD. The V segment lost 7 bases and the J segment 9 bases; nucleotides outside the gene matches: 7. The CDR3 extends over 15 amino acids. The CDR3 loop reads CAINGLAGGQGEQFF. The CDR3 coding sequence is TGTGCCATCAACGGACTAGCGGGGGGGCAGGGTGAGCAGTTCTTC.

V gene TRBV20-1 combines with J gene TRBJ1-2; D gene unclear. The germline CDR1 and CDR2 sequences are DFQATT and SNEGSKA (reference sequence). V was pared by 6 bases and J by 2 bases, with 10 bases between. CDR3 length equals 12 residues. CDR3 sequence (DNA): TGCAGTGCCAAGGGTGGCAACTATGGCTACACCTTC. Its protein product is CSAKGGNYGYTF.

The rearrangement uses TRBV3-1 and TRBJ2-7, with D hard to call. Trimming pared 0 bases from V and 6 bases from J, leaving 12 bases between. The CDR3 loop spans 14 amino acids. CDR1 and CDR2 from the germline V gene are LGHDT and YNNKEL (reference sequence). The CDR3 loop is CASSQDTVVGEQYF. CDR3 bases: TGTGCCAGCAGCCAAGATACGGTAGTGGGCGAGCAGTACTTC.